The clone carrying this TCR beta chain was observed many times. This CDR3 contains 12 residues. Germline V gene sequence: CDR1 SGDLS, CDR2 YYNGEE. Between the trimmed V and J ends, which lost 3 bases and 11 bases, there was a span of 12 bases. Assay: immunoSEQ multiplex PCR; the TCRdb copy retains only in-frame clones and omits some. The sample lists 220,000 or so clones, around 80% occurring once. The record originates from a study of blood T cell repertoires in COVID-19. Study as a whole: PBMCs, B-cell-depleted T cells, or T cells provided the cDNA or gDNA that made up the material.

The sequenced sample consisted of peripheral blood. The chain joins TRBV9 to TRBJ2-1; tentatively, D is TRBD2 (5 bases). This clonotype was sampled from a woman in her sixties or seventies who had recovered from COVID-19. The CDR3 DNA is TGTGCCAGCAGCGCCACTAGTTCAAAGCAGTTCTTC. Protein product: CASSATSSKQFF.